Listed below are T cell receptor beta chains from one sample, sequenced in a study of siplizumab effects on memory and regulatory T cells. These receptors have no identified antigens. Data came from immunoSEQ multiplex PCR; TCRdb stores just in-frame clones and leaves some out. The sample comprises roughly 9,200 clones, 40% of which are singletons, and over 8.5% rests with the top ten. The sequenced sample consisted of CFSE-low (dividing) CD4+ T cells sorted from an allogeneic mixed lymphocyte reaction. Every receptor here comes from a human donor in good health; the cells came from an allogeneic mixed lymphocyte reaction. CDR3s leave out the opening cysteine and the closing phenylalanine or tryptophan.

TRBV7-9	TRBJ2-2	ASSPAGREGTGELF
TRBV29-1	TRBJ2-7	SVVPDSATYEQY
TRBV9	TRBJ2-1	ASSSRGDRASNEQF
TRBV5-1	TRBJ2-1	ASRSGIPLNEQF
TRBV7-2	TRBJ2-3	ASSPHSGTDTQY
TRBV5-1	TRBJ1-2	ASSLKGGADYGYT
TRBV30	TRBJ1-6	AWSVGSPLH
TRBV7-2	TRBJ2-5	ASSFLGVAGAQETQY
TRBV19	TRBJ1-2	ASSIGNPGSLNYGYT
TRBV5-1	TRBJ2-7	ASSLASGEQY
TRBV5-1	TRBJ2-1	ASSLAQTGGNEQF
TRBV29-1	TRBJ2-1	SVFAGASSYNEQF
TRBV6-5	TRBJ1-1	ASSAGQGVTEAF
TRBV6-1	TRBJ2-3	ATTRGSTDTQY
TRBV5-8	TRBJ1-6	ASSRNTKPLH
TRBV2	TRBJ2-1	ASTPRGIAGGTGEQF
TRBV18	TRBJ1-1	ASSPSRVAEAF
TRBV11-2	TRBJ2-7	ASSILRVSYEQY
TRBV14	TRBJ1-5	ASSPGVNQPQH
TRBV27	TRBJ1-2	ASSPRGVGGASGYT
TRBV5-1	TRBJ2-6	ASSLAGGVGGANVLT
TRBV7-1	TRBJ2-7	ASSDRLAGVNEQY
TRBV6-1	TRBJ1-5	ASSRTGRDQPQH
TRBV7-9	TRBJ1-1	ASSPVYGVGATEAF
TRBV28	TRBJ1-2	ASSIQGVNYGYT
TRBV6-1	TRBJ1-5	ASSWTGVRNQPQH
TRBV18	TRBJ1-5	ASSLQGTGDGQPQH
TRBV6-1	TRBJ2-1	ASGKLGPFLNEQF
TRBV19	TRBJ1-1	ASSLAGTANTEAF
TRBV5-1	TRBJ2-3	ASSVGGGTDTQY
TRBV7-7	TRBJ1-3	ASSLMSGAGNTIY
TRBV19	TRBJ2-1	ASSPRRASNEQF
TRBV28	TRBJ1-6	ASRQGATPLH
TRBV6-1	TRBJ2-3	ASTHWGNTDTQY
TRBV10-3	TRBJ2-1	AISRDRGINEQF
TRBV6-5	TRBJ2-1	ASSYLGAGAPRFYF
TRBV18	TRBJ2-7	ASSLARTGGAYEQY
TRBV28	TRBJ2-7	ASRRGLREQY
TRBV29-1	TRBJ2-3	SVSGQVGTDTQY
TRBV28	TRBJ1-2	ASSSGTYGYT
TRBV7-8	TRBJ2-2	ASSPGLAEGRF
TRBV11-3	TRBJ2-7	ASSPRAGPYEQY
TRBV7-2	TRBJ2-4	ASSWGLAGNIQY
TRBV2	TRBJ1-6	ASGGGLGSPLH
TRBV7-9	TRBJ2-1	ASSGRTSGPLRDEQF
TRBV18	TRBJ2-5	ASSPDWEGRETQY
TRBV6-5	TRBJ1-2	ASSRQYYGYT
TRBV7-8	TRBJ2-7	ASSLAGRSVYEQY
TRBV30	TRBJ2-5	AWSQKGFKYQETQY
TRBV15	TRBJ2-3	ATSRVYTDTQY
TRBV6-5	TRBJ2-3	ASSEARSTDTQY
TRBV7-2	TRBJ2-3	ASSSDRGWTDTQY
TRBV5-1	TRBJ1-1	ASKEGVYTEAF
TRBV5-5	TRBJ2-5	ASSEGLAGVETQY
TRBV18	TRBJ2-1	ASSPTPRAGREQF
TRBV5-1	TRBJ2-3	ASSQIPGLAEGADTQY
TRBV11-2	TRBJ1-1	ASSLYRANTEAF
TRBV5-1	TRBJ2-7	ASSLGGLAVPYEQY
TRBV5-1	TRBJ2-2	ASSFGDRVTGELF
TRBV11-2	TRBJ2-6	ASSLWAPRRSGANVLT